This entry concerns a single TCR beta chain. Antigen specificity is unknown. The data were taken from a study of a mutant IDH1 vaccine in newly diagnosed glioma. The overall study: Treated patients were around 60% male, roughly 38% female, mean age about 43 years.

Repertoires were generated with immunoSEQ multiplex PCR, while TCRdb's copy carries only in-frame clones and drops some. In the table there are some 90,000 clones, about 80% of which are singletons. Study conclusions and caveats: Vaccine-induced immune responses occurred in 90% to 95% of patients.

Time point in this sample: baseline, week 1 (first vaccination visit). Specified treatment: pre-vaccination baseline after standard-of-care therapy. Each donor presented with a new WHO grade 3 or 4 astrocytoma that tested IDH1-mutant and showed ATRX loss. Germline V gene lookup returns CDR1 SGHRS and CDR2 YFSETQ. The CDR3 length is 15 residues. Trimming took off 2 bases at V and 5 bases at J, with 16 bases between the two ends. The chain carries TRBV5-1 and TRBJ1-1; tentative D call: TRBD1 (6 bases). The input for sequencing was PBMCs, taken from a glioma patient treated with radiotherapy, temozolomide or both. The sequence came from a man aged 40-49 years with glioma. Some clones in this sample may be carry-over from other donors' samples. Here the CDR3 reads CASSFSGGLSTEAFF. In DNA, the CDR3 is TGCGCCAGCAGCTTTTCTGGGGGGCTGAGTACTGAAGCTTTCTTT.